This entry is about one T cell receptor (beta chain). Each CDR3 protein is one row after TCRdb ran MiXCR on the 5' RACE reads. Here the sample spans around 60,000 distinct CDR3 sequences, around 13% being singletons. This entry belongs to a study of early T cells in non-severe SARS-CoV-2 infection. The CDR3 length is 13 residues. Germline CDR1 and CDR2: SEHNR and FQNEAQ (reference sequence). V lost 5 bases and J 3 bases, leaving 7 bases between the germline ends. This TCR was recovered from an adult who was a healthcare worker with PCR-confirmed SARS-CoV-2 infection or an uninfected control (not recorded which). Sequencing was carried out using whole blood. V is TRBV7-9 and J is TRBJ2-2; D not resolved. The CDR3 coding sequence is TGTGCCAGCAGCCCTAGGGACACCGGGGAGCTGTTTTTT. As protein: CASSPRDTGELFF.